This T cell receptor (beta chain) was retrieved from a study of siplizumab effects on memory and regulatory T cells. General study points: No assignable naive or memory phenotype existed for roughly 80-96% of proliferating CD4+ or CD8+ clones. In siplizumab cultures, the suppressive function of proliferating Tregs remained unconfirmed.

CDR3 length equals 13 residues. From germline, CDR1 is SQVTM and CDR2 ANQGSEA. V was clipped by 6 bases and J by 5 bases; unmatched bases: 9. Data came from immunoSEQ multiplex PCR; TCRdb stores just in-frame clones and leaves some out. The table has approximately 68,000 clones, roughly 89% seen once; the top ten hold roughly 28%. As for this clone: What it binds is unknown.

The chain has TRBV29-1 and TRBJ1-1; 7 bases are a match to TRBD1. This TCR derives from a human donor in good health. The sequenced material came from CD8+ T cells sorted from blood. CDR3 sequence reads: CSVSDREATEAFF. CDR3 sequence (DNA): TGCAGCGTCTCTGACAGGGAGGCGACTGAAGCTTTCTTT.